Listed below are T cell receptor beta chains from one sample, sequenced in a study of post-analysis software for immune sequencing data. TCRdb fed the PCR reads into MiXCR, producing one record per CDR3 protein. The sample includes about 770,000 distinct CDR3 sequences, under 60% of them seen just once. Sequencing was done on a sample of blood. These receptors all stem from a girl between 5 and 17 years old with multiple sclerosis. The CDR3 runs from the conserved cysteine through the conserved F or W. D genes are given only for firm matches. Where a row states a size, it is once, few, many or the class of an expanded clone; other rows omit it.

>-|TRBV12-3/TRBV12-4|-|TRBJ2-1
TGTGCCAGCAGTCCCGGCTTTGGGGGGTCGGACCGTAATGAGCAGTTCTTC
CASSPGFGGSDRNEQFF
>-|TRBV9|TRBD1|TRBJ2-7
TGTGTCAGCAGCGTAGCCGGGACAGAGTTTTACGAGCAGTACTTC
CVSSVAGTEFYEQYF
>-|TRBV10-3|TRBD1|TRBJ2-7
TGTGCCATCAGTGAGTCGGGGACAGGGGACTACGAGCAGTACTTC
CAISESGTGDYEQYF
>-|TRBV3-1|TRBD2|TRBJ2-2
TGTGCCAGCAGCCAGGCCTCTAGCGGACTCACCGGGGAGCTGTTTTTT
CASSQASSGLTGELFF
>-|TRBV6-1|-|TRBJ2-1
TGTGCCAGCACCACCACGGTTCTCGGCAGGCGCTCTTCCAATGAGCAGTTCTTC
CASTTTVLGRRSSNEQFF
>-|TRBV27|-|TRBJ1-6
TGTGCCAGCAGACAGTTCGTTACCTATAATTCACCCCTCCACTTT
CASRQFVTYNSPLHF
>few|TRBV27|-|TRBJ2-3
TGTGCCAGCGGATCCCCCAGAGGAGGCTCTGGATCGGATACGCAGTATTTT
CASGSPRGGSGSDTQYF
>-|TRBV13|-|TRBJ2-7
TGTGCCAGCAGCGGGGTCGGGGCGAGCGAGCAGTACTTC
CASSGVGASEQYF
>few|TRBV25-1|-|TRBJ1-6
TGTGCCAGCGGCAACCCCGGAAATTCACCCCTCCACTTT
CASGNPGNSPLHF
>-|TRBV7-8|TRBD1|TRBJ1-4
TGTGCCAGCAGCTCAGACAGGGAGAATGAAAAACTGTTTTTT
CASSSDRENEKLFF
>few|TRBV3-1|-|TRBJ2-5
TGTGCCAGCAGCCAAGGGACAATAGGGTCAGAGACCCAGTACTTC
CASSQGTIGSETQYF
>-|TRBV25-1|TRBD2|TRBJ2-7
TGTGCCAGCATGGGAGGGACTAGCGGTTTGGGGGTCTACGAGCAGTACTTC
CASMGGTSGLGVYEQYF
>-|TRBV6-6|TRBD2|TRBJ2-1
TGTGCCAGCAGTTACCCAGCGGGAGACGACAATGAGCAGTTCTTC
CASSYPAGDDNEQFF
>few|TRBV29-1|-|TRBJ1-2
TGCAGCGTTGCACCTGCGGGAGGGTCCCTCTATGGCTACACCTTC
CSVAPAGGSLYGYTF
>-|TRBV12-3/TRBV12-4|TRBD2|TRBJ2-1
TGTGCCAGCAGCTATCACTCAGCGGGAGGGATGTACAATGAGCAGTTCTTC
CASSYHSAGGMYNEQFF
>few|TRBV7-2|-|TRBJ2-4
TGTGCCAGCAGCTTTCTGGGGGCCAAAAACATTCAGTACTTC
CASSFLGAKNIQYF
>-|TRBV19|TRBD1|TRBJ2-7
TGTGCCAGTAGTATCGACCAGGGGGCGAGGGAGCAGTACTTC
CASSIDQGAREQYF
>few|TRBV4-1|-|TRBJ1-2
TGCGCCAGCAGCCAAGAAGCCCTCCAGCAGGGGCACGAGGGCTACACCTTC
CASSQEALQQGHEGYTF
>few|TRBV10-3|TRBD1|TRBJ2-1
TGTGCCATCAGTGAGTCCGGGGCAGGGGGGTTCTTC
CAISESGAGGFF
>-|TRBV7-9|-|TRBJ2-5
TGTGCCACGGGGGGCGTAGAGACCCAGTACTTC
CATGGVETQYF
>few|TRBV20-1|-|TRBJ2-1
TGCAGTGCTAGGCAAGGGTACGGGTTCTTC
CSARQGYGFF
>-|TRBV15|TRBD2|TRBJ2-3
TGTGCCACTGCAGCGGGAGGGCCAAGCACAGATACGCAGTATTTT
CATAAGGPSTDTQYF
>-|TRBV20-1|-|TRBJ2-7
TGCAGTGCTAGAGACCGAGCCCACTACGAGCAGTACTTC
CSARDRAHYEQYF
>-|TRBV20-1|-|TRBJ2-1
TGCAGTGCCCAGACGACCTACAATGAGCAGTTCTTC
CSAQTTYNEQFF
>few|TRBV7-3|TRBD2|TRBJ2-1
TGTGCCAGCAGCTCCATACCGGGACTAGCGGGACCCCACCACAATGAGCAGTTCTTC
CASSSIPGLAGPHHNEQFF
>few|TRBV9|TRBD1|TRBJ2-7
TGTGCCAGCAGCGTAGCTGGACAGGGCGCCTACGAGCAGTACTTC
CASSVAGQGAYEQYF
>-|TRBV7-9|-|TRBJ2-7
TGTGCCAGCAGCCTACCCGGTGCGCGGGGCTACGAGCAGTACTTC
CASSLPGARGYEQYF
>-|TRBV7-6|TRBD1|TRBJ2-7
TGTGCCAGCAGCTCGGGACAGGCCATTACTGACGAGCAGTACTTC
CASSSGQAITDEQYF